This T cell receptor (beta chain) was identified in a study of OX40 agonist ivuxolimab in advanced cancers. About the research overall: Administration of intravenous ivuxolimab to patients occurred every 2 weeks at 0.01 to 10 mg/kg. Melanoma, hepatocellular carcinoma, head and neck or renal cell cancer occurred in dose-escalation patients. Study-wide results and caveats: By week 6 at 0.1 to 3.0 mg/kg, blood CD4+ and CD8+ T cells had expanded clonally. Near-lowest levels of clonal expansion characterized partial responders at 0.1-3.0 mg/kg.

The germline CDR1 and CDR2 sequences are SEHNR and FQNEAQ (reference sequence). CDR3 size: 14 residues. Trimming shortened V by 7 bases and J by 0 bases, and 10 bases separated the two germline ends. Repertoires were generated with immunoSEQ multiplex PCR, while TCRdb's copy carries only in-frame clones and drops some. The data hold about 55,000 clones, with around 88% observed a single time. As concerns this clone: Its antigen remains unidentified.

The sequencing used CD4+ or CD8+ T cells sorted from blood, collected in a trial of the OX40 agonist ivuxolimab. This TCR was sampled from an adult with an advanced solid tumor such as melanoma, head and neck, liver or kidney cancer. The chain uses TRBV7-9 and TRBJ2-1; D remains ambiguous. The CDR3 sequence is CASNQESSYNEQFF. The CDR3 coding sequence is TGTGCCAGCAACCAAGAGAGCTCCTACAATGAGCAGTTCTTC.